The present TCR beta chain was sequenced within a study of blood T cell repertoires in COVID-19. Across the whole study: The United States, Italy and Spain were the sources of the acute and convalescent COVID-19 samples.

In the study's own analysis: Amplification of reference gene primers provided the estimated nucleated cell counts. Only in-frame clones appear in the TCRdb table, and some are missing; sequencing was by immunoSEQ multiplex PCR. D and trimming come from the DNA, and the V and J calls and clone size come from that table. The data contain approximately 300,000 clones, approximately 91% of them singletons. In germline, CDR1 is SGHRS, CDR2 YFSETQ. The CDR3 is 15 residues long. The junction had 4 bases not matched to a gene; V was cut back by 4 bases and J by 5 bases. The participants were between roughly 18 and 90 years old and came from roughly 24 US areas. It was within 2 weeks before study entry that exposed participants met a COVID-19 case.

Sequencing input: PBMCs or T cells enriched from blood (not recorded which). V is TRBV5-1 and J is TRBJ2-2, with 11 nucleotides matching TRBD1. The clonotype comes from a woman younger than 45 who had been exposed to COVID-19. In nucleotides, the CDR3 is TGCGCCAGCAGCCAAGGACAGGGGGCTACCGGGGAGCTGTTTTTT. Translating gives CASSQGQGATGELFF.